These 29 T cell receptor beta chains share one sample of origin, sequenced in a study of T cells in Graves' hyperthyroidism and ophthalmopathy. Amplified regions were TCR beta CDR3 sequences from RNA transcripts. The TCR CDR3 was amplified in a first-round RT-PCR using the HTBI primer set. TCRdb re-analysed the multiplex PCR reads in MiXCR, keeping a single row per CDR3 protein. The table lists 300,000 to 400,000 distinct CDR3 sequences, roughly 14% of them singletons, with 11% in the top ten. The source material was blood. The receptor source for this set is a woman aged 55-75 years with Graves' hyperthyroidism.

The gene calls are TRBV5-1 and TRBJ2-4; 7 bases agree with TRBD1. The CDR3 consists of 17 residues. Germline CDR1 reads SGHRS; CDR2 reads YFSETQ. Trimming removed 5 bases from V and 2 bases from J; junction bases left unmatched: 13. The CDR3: CASRMTQGDLSKNIQYF. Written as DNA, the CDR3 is TGCGCCAGCAGAATGACCCAGGGGGATCTATCCAAAAACATTCAGTACTTC.

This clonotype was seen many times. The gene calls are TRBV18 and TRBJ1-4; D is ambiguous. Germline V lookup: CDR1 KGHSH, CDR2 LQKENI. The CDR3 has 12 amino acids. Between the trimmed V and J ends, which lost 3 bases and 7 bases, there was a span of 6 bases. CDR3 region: CASSPGSEKLFF. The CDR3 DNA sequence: TGTGCCAGCTCACCTGGGAGTGAAAAACTGTTTTTT.

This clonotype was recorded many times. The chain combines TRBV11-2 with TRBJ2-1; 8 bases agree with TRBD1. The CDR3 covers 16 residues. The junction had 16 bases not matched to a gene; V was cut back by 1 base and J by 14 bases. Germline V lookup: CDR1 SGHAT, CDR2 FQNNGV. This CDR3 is CASSLGGRGQVFIEFF. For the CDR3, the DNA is TGTGCCAGCAGCTTAGGGGGGCGGGGACAGGTATTTATCGAGTTCTTC.

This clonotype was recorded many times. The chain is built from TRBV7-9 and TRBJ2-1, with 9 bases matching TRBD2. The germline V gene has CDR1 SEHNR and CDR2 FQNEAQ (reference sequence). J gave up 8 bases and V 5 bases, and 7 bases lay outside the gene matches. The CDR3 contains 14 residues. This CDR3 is CASSPRLAVDEQFF. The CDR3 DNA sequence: TGTGCCAGCAGCCCCCGACTAGCGGTCGATGAGCAGTTCTTC.

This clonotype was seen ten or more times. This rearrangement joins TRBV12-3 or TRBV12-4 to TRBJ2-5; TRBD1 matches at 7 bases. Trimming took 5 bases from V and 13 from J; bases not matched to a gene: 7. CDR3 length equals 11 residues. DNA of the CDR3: TGTGCCAGCAGTGCGAGGACAGGCCTGTACTTC. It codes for CASSARTGLYF.

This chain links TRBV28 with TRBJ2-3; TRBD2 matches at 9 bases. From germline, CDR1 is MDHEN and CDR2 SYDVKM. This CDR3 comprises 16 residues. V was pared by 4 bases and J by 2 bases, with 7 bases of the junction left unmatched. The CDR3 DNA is TGTGCCAGCAGTTCCCCTTCTAGCGGGGACACAGATACGCAGTATTTT. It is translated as CASSSPSSGDTDTQYF.

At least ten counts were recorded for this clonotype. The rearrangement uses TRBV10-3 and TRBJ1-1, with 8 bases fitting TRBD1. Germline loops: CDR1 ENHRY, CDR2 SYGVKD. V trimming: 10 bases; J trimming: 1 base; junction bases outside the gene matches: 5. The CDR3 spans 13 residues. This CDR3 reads CATSGTGNTEAFF. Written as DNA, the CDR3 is TGTGCCACTTCCGGGACAGGGAACACTGAAGCTTTCTTT.

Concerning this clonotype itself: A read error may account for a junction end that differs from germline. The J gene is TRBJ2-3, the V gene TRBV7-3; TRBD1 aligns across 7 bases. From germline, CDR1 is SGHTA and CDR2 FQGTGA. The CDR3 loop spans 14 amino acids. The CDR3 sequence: CACSSTGDTDTQYF. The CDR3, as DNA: TGTGCCTGCAGCTCTACAGGGGACACAGATACGCAGTATTTT.

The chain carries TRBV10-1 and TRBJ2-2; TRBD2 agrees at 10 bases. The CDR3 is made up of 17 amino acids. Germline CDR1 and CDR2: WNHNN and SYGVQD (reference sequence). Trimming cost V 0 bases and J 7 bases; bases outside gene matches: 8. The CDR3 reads CASSESGASGSIGELFF. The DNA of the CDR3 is TGCGCCAGCAGTGAGTCGGGGGCTAGCGGGAGTATCGGGGAGCTGTTTTTT.

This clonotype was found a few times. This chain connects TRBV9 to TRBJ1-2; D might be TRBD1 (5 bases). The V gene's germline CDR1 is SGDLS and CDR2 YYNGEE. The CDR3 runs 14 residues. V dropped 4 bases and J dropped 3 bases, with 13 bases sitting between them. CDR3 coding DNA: TGTGCCAGCAGCCCCGACGGGGGGGACTATGGCTACACCTTC. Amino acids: CASSPDGGDYGYTF.

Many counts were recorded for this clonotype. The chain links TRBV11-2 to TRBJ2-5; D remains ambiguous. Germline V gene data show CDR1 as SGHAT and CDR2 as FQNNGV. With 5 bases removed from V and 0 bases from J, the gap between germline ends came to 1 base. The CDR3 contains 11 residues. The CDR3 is CASSHQETQYF. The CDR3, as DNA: TGTGCCAGCAGCCACCAAGAGACCCAGTACTTC.

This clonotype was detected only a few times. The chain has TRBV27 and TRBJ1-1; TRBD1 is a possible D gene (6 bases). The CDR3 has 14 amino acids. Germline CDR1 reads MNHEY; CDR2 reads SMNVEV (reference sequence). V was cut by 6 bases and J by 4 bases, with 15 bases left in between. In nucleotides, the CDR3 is TGTGCCAGCAGAATCACAGGGTTGAGCACTGAAGCTTTCTTT. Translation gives CASRITGLSTEAFF.

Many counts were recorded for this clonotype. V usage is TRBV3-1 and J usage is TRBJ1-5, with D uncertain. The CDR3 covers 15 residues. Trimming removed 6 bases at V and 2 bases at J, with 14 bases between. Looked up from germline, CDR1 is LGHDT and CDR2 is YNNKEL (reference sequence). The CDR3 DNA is TGTGCCAGCAGTCCCGTGGGTTCAGGCAATCAGCCCCAGCATTTT. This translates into CASSPVGSGNQPQHF.

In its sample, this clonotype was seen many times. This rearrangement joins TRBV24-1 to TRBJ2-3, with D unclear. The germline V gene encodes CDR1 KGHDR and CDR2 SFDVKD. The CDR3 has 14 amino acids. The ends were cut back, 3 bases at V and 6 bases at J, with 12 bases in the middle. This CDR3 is CATSDDVVQDTQYF. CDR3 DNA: TGTGCCACCAGTGATGATGTAGTCCAGGATACGCAGTATTTT.

The CDR3 is CASSSRDLLAVSYNEQFF. In DNA, the CDR3 is TGTGCCAGCAGTTCCCGCGACCTTCTAGCGGTCTCCTACAATGAGCAGTTCTTC. The chain combines TRBV6-5 with TRBJ2-1; 7 nucleotides agree with TRBD2. The germline CDR1 and CDR2 sequences are MNHEY and SVGAGI. The V segment lost 4 bases and the J segment 0 bases; nucleotides outside the gene matches: 12. The CDR3 spans 18 residues.

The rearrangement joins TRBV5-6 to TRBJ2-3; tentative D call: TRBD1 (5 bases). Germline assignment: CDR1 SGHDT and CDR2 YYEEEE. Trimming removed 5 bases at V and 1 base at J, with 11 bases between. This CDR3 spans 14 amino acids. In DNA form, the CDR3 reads TGTGCCAGCAGGGTGGGGCCGGGCACAGATACGCAGTATTTT. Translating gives CASRVGPGTDTQYF.

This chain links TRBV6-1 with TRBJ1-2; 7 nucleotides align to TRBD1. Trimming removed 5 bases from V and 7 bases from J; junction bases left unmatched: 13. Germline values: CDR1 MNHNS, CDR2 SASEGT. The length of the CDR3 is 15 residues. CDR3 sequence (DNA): TGTGCCAGCAGTCGACAGGGCCCGGGGGAGGGTGGCTACACCTTC. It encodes CASSRQGPGEGGYTF.

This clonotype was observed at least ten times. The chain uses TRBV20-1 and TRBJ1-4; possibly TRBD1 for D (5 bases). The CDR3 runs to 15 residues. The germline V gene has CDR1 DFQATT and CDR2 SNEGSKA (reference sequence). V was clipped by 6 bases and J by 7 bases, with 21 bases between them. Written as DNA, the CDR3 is TGCAGTGCCCACCGGGGCGGTACCCGGGGTGAAAAACTGTTTTTT. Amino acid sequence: CSAHRGGTRGEKLFF.

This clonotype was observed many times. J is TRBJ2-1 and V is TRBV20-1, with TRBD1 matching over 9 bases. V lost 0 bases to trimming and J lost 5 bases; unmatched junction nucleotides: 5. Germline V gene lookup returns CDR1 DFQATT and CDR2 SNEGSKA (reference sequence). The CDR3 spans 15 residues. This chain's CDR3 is CSARDRDRVNNEQFF. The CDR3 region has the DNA TGCAGTGCTAGAGACCGGGACAGGGTGAACAATGAGCAGTTCTTC.

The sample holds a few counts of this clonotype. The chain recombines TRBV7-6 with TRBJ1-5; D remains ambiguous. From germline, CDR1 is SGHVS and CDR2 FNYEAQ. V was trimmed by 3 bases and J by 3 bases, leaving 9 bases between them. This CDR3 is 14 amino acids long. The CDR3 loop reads CASSFGPNNQPQHF. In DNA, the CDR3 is TGTGCCAGCAGCTTCGGACCTAACAATCAGCCCCAGCATTTT.

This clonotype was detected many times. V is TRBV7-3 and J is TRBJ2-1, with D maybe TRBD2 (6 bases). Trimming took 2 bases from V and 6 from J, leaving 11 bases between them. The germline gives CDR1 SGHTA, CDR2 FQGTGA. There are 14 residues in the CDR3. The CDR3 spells CASSLQGGANEQFF. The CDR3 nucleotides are TGTGCCAGCAGCTTACAGGGAGGTGCCAATGAGCAGTTCTTC.

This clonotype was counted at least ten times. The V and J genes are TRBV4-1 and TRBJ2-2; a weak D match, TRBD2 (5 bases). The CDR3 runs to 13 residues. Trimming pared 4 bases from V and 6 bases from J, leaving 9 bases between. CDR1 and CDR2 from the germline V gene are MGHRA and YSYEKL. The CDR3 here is CASSPVEAGELFF. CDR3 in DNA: TGCGCCAGCAGCCCAGTGGAGGCCGGGGAGCTGTTTTTT.

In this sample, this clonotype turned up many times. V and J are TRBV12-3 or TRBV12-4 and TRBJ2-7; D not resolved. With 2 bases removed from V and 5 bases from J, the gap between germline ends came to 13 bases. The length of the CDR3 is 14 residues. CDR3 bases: TGTGCCAGCAGTTTAATTCCCCCTGGAGACGAGCAGTACTTC. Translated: CASSLIPPGDEQYF.

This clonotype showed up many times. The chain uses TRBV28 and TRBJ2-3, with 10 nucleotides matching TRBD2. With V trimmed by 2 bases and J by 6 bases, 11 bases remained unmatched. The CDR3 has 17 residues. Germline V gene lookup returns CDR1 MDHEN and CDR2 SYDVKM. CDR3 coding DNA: TGTGCCAGCAGTTTAGGTACTAGCGGGATGTTTACGGATACGCAGTATTTT. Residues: CASSLGTSGMFTDTQYF.

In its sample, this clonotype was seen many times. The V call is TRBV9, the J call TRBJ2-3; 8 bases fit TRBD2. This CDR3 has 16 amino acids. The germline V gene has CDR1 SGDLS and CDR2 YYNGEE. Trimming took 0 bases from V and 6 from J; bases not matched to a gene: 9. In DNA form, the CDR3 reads TGTGCCAGCAGCGTAGATCGAGCGGGAGCTCGGGATACGCAGTATTTT. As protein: CASSVDRAGARDTQYF.

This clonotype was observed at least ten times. This CDR3 reads CASTKGRTGLNYGYTF. The CDR3 DNA is TGTGCCAGCACCAAGGGTCGGACAGGGCTTAACTATGGCTACACCTTC. The chain employs TRBV11-2 and TRBJ1-2, with 8 positions matching TRBD1. The CDR3 runs to 16 residues. Germline values: CDR1 SGHAT, CDR2 FQNNGV. The V segment lost 7 bases and the J segment 1 base; nucleotides outside the gene matches: 11.

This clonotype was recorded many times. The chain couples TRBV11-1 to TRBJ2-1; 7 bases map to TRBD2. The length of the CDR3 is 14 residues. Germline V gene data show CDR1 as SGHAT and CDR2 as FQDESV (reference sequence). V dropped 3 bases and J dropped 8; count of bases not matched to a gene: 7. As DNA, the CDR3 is TGTGCCAGCAGCTTCCAGCGGGAAGGCGATGAGCAGTTCTTC. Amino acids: CASSFQREGDEQFF.

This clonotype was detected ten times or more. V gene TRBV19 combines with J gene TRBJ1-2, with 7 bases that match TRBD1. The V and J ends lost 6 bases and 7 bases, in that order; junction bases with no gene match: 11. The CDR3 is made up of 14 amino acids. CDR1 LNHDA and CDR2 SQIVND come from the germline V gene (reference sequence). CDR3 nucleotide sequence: TGTGCCAGTAGCACTTTACCAGGGGGAGGTGGCTACACCTTC. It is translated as CASSTLPGGGGYTF.

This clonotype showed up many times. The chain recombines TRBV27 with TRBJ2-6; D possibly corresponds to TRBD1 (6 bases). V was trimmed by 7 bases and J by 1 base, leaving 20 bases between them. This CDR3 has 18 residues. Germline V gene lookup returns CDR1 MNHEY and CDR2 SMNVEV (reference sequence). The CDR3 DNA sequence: TGTGCCAGCATCGCCCTAGGGGGAGTCGCGTCTGGGGCCAACGTCCTGACTTTC. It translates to CASIALGGVASGANVLTF.